Each of the 15 T cell receptor beta chains below was sequenced from the same sample in a study of blood T cell repertoires in COVID-19. Clones were sequenced by immunoSEQ multiplex PCR, and TCRdb holds only the in-frame ones, with some missing. The sample gives tens of thousands of clones, around 84% of which show up once; about 24% is in the top ten. The sample comprised peripheral blood. The receptors were sampled from a woman aged 80 or older in a cohort sampled during active or convalescent COVID-19.

There are a few counts of this clone. The chain employs TRBV14 and TRBJ2-5; D gene uncertain. V was clipped by 0 bases and J by 0 bases, with 14 bases between them. Germline values: CDR1 SGHDN, CDR2 FVKESK. The CDR3 runs to 17 residues. The chain's CDR3 is CASSQDNLAGNQETQYF. The CDR3 nucleotides read TGTGCCAGCAGCCAAGATAACCTCGCAGGAAACCAAGAGACCCAGTACTTC. Filled out from reference TRBV14 and TRBJ2-5, the complete variable domain reads EAGVTQFPSHSVIEKGQTVTLRCDPISGHDNLYWYRRVMGKEIKFLLHFVKESKQDESGMPNNRFLAERTGGTYSTLKVQPAELEDSGVYFCASSQDNLAGNQETQYFGPGTRLLVL.

The chain recombines TRBV6-5 with TRBJ2-7; 7 positions match TRBD1. The CDR3 loop spans 12 amino acids. V lost 8 bases, J lost 4 bases, and 5 bases stayed unmatched. Germline V lookup: CDR1 MNHEY, CDR2 SVGAGI. Here the CDR3 DNA reads TGTGCCAGCCTTGGGGACAGATACGAGCAGTACGTC. This translates into CASLGDRYEQYV.

The chain uses TRBV30 and TRBJ1-2; D might be TRBD1 (5 bases). Deletions cut 1 base from V and 8 bases from J, with 14 bases between. Germline lookup yields CDR1 GTSNPN and CDR2 SVGIG (reference sequence). This CDR3 comprises 13 residues. The CDR3 loop is CAWSEGRFGGYTF. In DNA, the CDR3 is TGTGCCTGGAGTGAGGGGAGGTTTGGGGGCTACACCTTC.

This chain uses TRBV18 with TRBJ1-4, with 7 bases that match TRBD1. CDR1 is KGHSH and CDR2 is LQKENI in the germline V gene. V shed 1 base and J 7 bases; nucleotides not matched to a gene: 9. CDR3 size: 16 residues. The CDR3 nucleotides read TGTGCCAGCTCACCACAGGAGGGGGCTTTGGCTGAAAAACTGTTTTTT. Translation: CASSPQEGALAEKLFF.

The chain carries TRBV28 and TRBJ2-7, with 12 bases aligning to TRBD2. The CDR3 is 15 amino acids. J lost 3 bases, V lost 6 bases, and 6 bases had no gene match. Germline V gene lookup returns CDR1 MDHEN and CDR2 SYDVKM. CDR3 amino acids: CASSRTSGTLYEQYF. CDR3 nucleotide sequence: TGTGCCAGCAGCAGGACTAGCGGGACGCTCTACGAGCAGTACTTC.

The V and J genes are TRBV27 and TRBJ2-3; TRBD1 is a possible D gene (6 bases). Trimming removed 2 bases from V and 3 bases from J, with 9 bases in between. The CDR3 is made up of 14 amino acids. Germline V lookup: CDR1 MNHEY, CDR2 SMNVEV (reference sequence). The CDR3 sequence is CASSLGQGTDTQYF. The CDR3 DNA follows: TGTGCCAGCAGTTTAGGGCAGGGGACAGATACGCAGTATTTT.

V is TRBV7-8 and J is TRBJ2-5; 9 positions agree with TRBD2. The germline V gene has CDR1 SGHVS and CDR2 FQNEAQ. V lost 2 bases, J lost 8 bases, and 6 bases stayed unmatched. The CDR3 extends over 14 amino acids. CDR3 region: CASSLMAGGETQYF. The CDR3 DNA follows: TGTGCCAGCAGCTTAATGGCGGGAGGGGAAACCCAGTACTTC.

CDR3 sequence: CASSPSFQGGPQHF. CDR3 DNA sequence: TGTGCCAGCTCACCGTCTTTTCAGGGGGGGCCCCAGCATTTT. The V call is TRBV18, the J call TRBJ1-5, with 7 bases fitting TRBD1. Germline CDR1 is KGHSH and CDR2 is LQKENI. Trimming at V came to 3 bases and at J to 9 bases, leaving 8 bases not matched to a gene. This CDR3 contains 14 residues.

The rearrangement joins TRBV15 to TRBJ1-2; tentatively, D is TRBD1 (5 bases). The V end lost 2 bases, the J end lost 7 bases, and 11 bases lay between the germline ends. This CDR3 is 13 amino acids long. Germline values: CDR1 LNHNV, CDR2 YYDKDF (reference sequence). CDR3 DNA: TGTGCCACCAGCAGAAATCAGGGCGGTGGCTACACCTTC. Amino acids: CATSRNQGGGYTF. Full variable domain (rest looked up from reference TRBV15 and TRBJ1-2): DAMVIQNPRYQVTQFGKPVTLSCSQTLNHNVMYWYQQKSSQAPKLLFHYYDKDFNNEADTPDNFQSRRPNTSFCFLDIRSPGLGDTAMYLCATSRNQGGGYTFGSGTRLTVV.

The chain joins TRBV24-1 to TRBJ1-5; tentatively, D is TRBD1 (6 bases). CDR1 KGHDR and CDR2 SFDVKD come from the germline V gene. This CDR3 spans 15 amino acids. Trimming removed 9 bases from V and 4 bases from J, with 18 bases in between. CDR3: CATSTGTLGNQPQHF. The DNA for the CDR3 is TGTGCCACCTCCACGGGGACACTAGGAAATCAGCCCCAGCATTTT.

CDR3 sequence (DNA): TGCGCCAGCACTTTGGACAACTCAGGGAATGAGCAGTTCTTC. Protein: CASTLDNSGNEQFF. The J gene is TRBJ2-1, the V gene TRBV5-1; the D gene is possibly TRBD1 (5 bases). This CDR3 spans 14 amino acids. CDR1 and CDR2 from the germline V gene are SGHRS and YFSETQ. V lost 6 bases, J lost 7 bases, and 17 bases lay in between. Full variable domain (missing parts from reference TRBV5-1 and TRBJ2-1): KAGVTQTPRYLIKTRGQQVTLSCSPISGHRSVSWYQQTPGQGLQFLFEYFSETQRNKGNFPGRFSGRQFSNSRSEMNVSTLELGDSALYLCASTLDNSGNEQFFGPGTRLTVL.

A note on this clone: One end of the junction does not line up with germline, which may come from a read error. The rearrangement links TRBV6-6 to TRBJ1-2; no reliable D call. The CDR3 totals 12 residues. Germline assignment: CDR1 MNHNY and CDR2 SVGAGI (reference sequence). CDR3 amino acids: CARSGENYGYTF. The CDR3 coding sequence is TGTGCCCGCAGCGGGGAAAACTATGGCTACACCTTC.

The CDR3 DNA reads TGCGCCAGCAGTGGTAGGACAGGCCGGGTCTATGGCTACACCTTC. Protein sequence: CASSGRTGRVYGYTF. The chain recombines TRBV10-2 with TRBJ1-2; 7 bases align to TRBD1. V dropped 4 bases and J dropped 4; count of bases not matched to a gene: 9. This CDR3 spans 15 amino acids. Germline CDR1 is WSHSY and CDR2 is SAAADI.

This clone occurred once. The chain is built from TRBV12-5 and TRBJ1-4; a weak D match, TRBD1 (5 bases). The CDR3 totals 16 residues. V lost 2 bases to trimming and J lost 6 bases, with 16 bases between them. CDR1 LGHNT and CDR2 FRNRAP come from the germline V gene. CDR3: CASGLMPRGDDEKLFF. The DNA for the CDR3 is TGTGCTAGTGGTTTGATGCCCCGGGGGGATGATGAAAAACTGTTTTTT.

The rearrangement links TRBV7-9 to TRBJ1-5; D is ambiguous. The ends were cut back, 4 bases at V and 4 bases at J, with 14 bases in the middle. This CDR3 comprises 15 residues. In germline, CDR1 is SEHNR, CDR2 FQNEAQ (reference sequence). CDR3 DNA sequence: TGTGCCAGCAGCTCCACTTCGTCGGGGAATCAGCCCCAGCATTTT. Its protein product is CASSSTSSGNQPQHF.